Following are 26 T cell receptor beta chains from one sample sequenced in a study of control samples from healthy donors and cancer patients (dated by TCRdb to the early 2020s). The library came from the immunoSEQ multiplex PCR assay. TCRdb holds this immuneACCESS table with in-frame rearrangements only. Some clones are missing; in checked studies, unresolved V genes explain under half, and the rest has no known cause. For this sample there are 190,000 or so clones; around 93% appear just once. Of the sample, roughly 1.5% falls within the top ten clones. Sequenced input: blood. The receptors here all came from a young man in good health.

V usage is TRBV5-1 and J usage is TRBJ2-2; 7 bases fit TRBD1. Germline V gene lookup returns CDR1 SGHRS and CDR2 YFSETQ. The CDR3 runs 14 residues. Unmatched junction bases numbered 4, after V lost 5 bases and J lost 3 bases. The CDR3 region is CASRGQIHTGELFF. The CDR3 nucleotides are TGCGCCAGCAGGGGACAGATCCACACCGGGGAGCTGTTTTTT.

This chain uses TRBV6-5 with TRBJ1-2, with TRBD1 matching over 9 bases. This CDR3 contains 14 residues. CDR1 and CDR2 (germline): MNHEY, SVGAGI. The V gene end was trimmed by 5 bases and the J gene end by 5 bases; junction bases not matched to a gene: 6. Written as DNA, the CDR3 is TGTGCCAGCAGTCCGGGACAGGGCCATTATGGCTACACCTTC. This gives the protein CASSPGQGHYGYTF.

The chain carries TRBV12-3 or TRBV12-4 and TRBJ2-5; maybe TRBD2 (6 bases). V gave up 3 bases and J gave up 4 bases, with 9 bases separating them. The CDR3 extends over 13 amino acids. This CDR3 reads CASSFAGRETQYF. In nucleotides, the CDR3 is TGTGCCAGCAGTTTTGCGGGGCGAGAGACCCAGTACTTC.

This clone was seen just once. The chain combines TRBV9 with TRBJ2-3; D is possibly TRBD1 (6 bases). CDR1 and CDR2 from the germline V gene are SGDLS and YYNGEE. This CDR3 contains 15 residues. V was clipped by 0 bases and J by 3 bases, with 11 bases between them. CDR3 bases: TGTGCCAGCAGCGTAGTAGGACAGCCTACAGATACGCAGTATTTT. Its translation: CASSVVGQPTDTQYF. The full variable domain, rest sourced from reference TRBV9 and TRBJ2-3, is DSGVTQTPKHLITATGQRVTLRCSPRSGDLSVYWYQQSLDQGLQFLIQYYNGEERAKGNILERFSAQQFPDLHSELNLSSLELGDSALYFCASSVVGQPTDTQYFGPGTRLTVL.

The V call is TRBV5-4, the J call TRBJ2-1, with D unresolved. Trimming cost V 0 bases and J 7 bases, with 5 bases left between them. Germline CDR1 reads SGHNT; CDR2 reads YYREEE (reference sequence). The CDR3 consists of 12 residues. CDR3 nucleotide sequence: TGTGCCAGCAGCTTGGCGAGTAATGAGCAGTTCTTC. Translation gives CASSLASNEQFF.

The rearrangement joins TRBV12-5 to TRBJ1-5; 12 bases are a match to TRBD1. CDR1 is LGHNT, CDR2 FRNRAP, per germline. This CDR3 has 15 residues. V lost 6 bases, J lost 5 bases, and 5 bases stayed unmatched. The CDR3 spells CASGLGQGAYQPQHF. The CDR3 coding sequence is TGTGCTAGTGGACTGGGACAGGGGGCTTATCAGCCCCAGCATTTT.

The chain couples TRBV19 to TRBJ1-5, with TRBD1 matching over 8 bases. This CDR3 has 13 residues. The V gene's germline CDR1 is LNHDA and CDR2 SQIVND (reference sequence). Germline trimming cut 7 bases from V and 9 bases from J; bases unmatched to any gene: 8. This CDR3 is CASTKTGVPPQHF. Written as DNA, the CDR3 is TGTGCCAGTACCAAGACAGGGGTCCCGCCCCAGCATTTT.

V is TRBV27 and J is TRBJ2-5; 8 bases align to TRBD1. V gave up 5 bases and J gave up 9 bases; unmatched junction bases: 11. Germline V gene sequence: CDR1 MNHEY, CDR2 SMNVEV (reference sequence). CDR3 length: 14 residues. For the CDR3, the DNA is TGTGCCAGCAGTCTCTCCGGACAGGGAGATGCCCAGTACTTC. This codes for CASSLSGQGDAQYF.

The rearrangement links TRBV2 to TRBJ2-7, with D maybe TRBD2 (6 bases). This CDR3 has 14 residues. Trimming stripped 7 bases from V and 1 base from J, with 14 bases between. Germline CDR1 SNHLY, CDR2 FYNNEI. The CDR3 DNA follows: TGTGCCAGCATAGTGGAGGGGACTTCCTACGAGCAGTACTTC. It codes for CASIVEGTSYEQYF.

This chain links TRBV4-1 with TRBJ1-1; 9 bases line up with TRBD1. The CDR3 length is 18 residues. Germline V lookup: CDR1 MGHRA, CDR2 YSYEKL. The J segment lost 5 bases and the V segment lost 1 base, leaving 14 bases of the junction unmatched. CDR3 in amino acids: CASSQGWQNRGRGTEAFF. CDR3 coding DNA: TGCGCCAGCAGCCAAGGTTGGCAAAACAGGGGGCGCGGAACTGAAGCTTTCTTT.

The chain uses TRBV28 and TRBJ2-7; perhaps TRBD2 as D (6 bases). This CDR3 contains 15 residues. Trimming stripped 1 base from V and 0 bases from J, with 10 bases between. CDR1 is MDHEN, CDR2 SYDVKM, per germline. CDR3 region: CASSLYGGSSYEQYF. The CDR3 region has the DNA TGTGCCAGCAGTTTATATGGGGGGAGCTCCTACGAGCAGTACTTC. Looking up the rest from reference TRBV28 and TRBJ2-7 gives the full variable domain: DVKVTQSSRYLVKRTGEKVFLECVQDMDHENMFWYRQDPGLGLRLIYFSYDVKMKEKGDIPEGYSVSREKKERFSLILESASTNQTSMYLCASSLYGGSSYEQYFGPGTRLTVT.

The chain links TRBV5-1 to TRBJ2-7; TRBD1 matches at 11 bases. J was trimmed by 6 bases and V by 7 bases; bases with no gene match: 6. Germline CDR1 and CDR2: SGHRS and YFSETQ. The CDR3 length is 13 residues. This CDR3 is CASGGTGGREQYF. CDR3 coding DNA: TGCGCCAGCGGCGGGACAGGGGGTCGCGAGCAGTACTTC.

This chain connects TRBV5-1 to TRBJ1-2; no reliable D call. Trimming stripped 0 bases from V and 5 bases from J, with 11 bases between. Per germline, CDR1 SGHRS and CDR2 YFSETQ. CDR3 length equals 14 residues. The CDR3 sequence: CASSLARPDYGYTF. The CDR3 DNA is TGCGCCAGCAGCTTGGCGCGGCCGGATTATGGCTACACCTTC.

V gene TRBV19 combines with J gene TRBJ1-5; maybe TRBD1 (5 bases). Germline CDR1 LNHDA, CDR2 SQIVND (reference sequence). V gave up 2 bases and J gave up 0 bases, with 14 bases separating them. The CDR3 is 17 residues long. The CDR3 loop is CASSITGSAYSNQPQHF. CDR3 coding DNA: TGTGCCAGTAGTATAACAGGTTCAGCATATAGCAATCAGCCCCAGCATTTT.

The chain joins TRBV19 to TRBJ1-6, with D tentatively TRBD1 (6 bases). The CDR3 spans 15 residues. CDR1 LNHDA and CDR2 SQIVND come from the germline V gene (reference sequence). Trimming shortened V by 4 bases and J by 6 bases, and 13 bases separated the two germline ends. The CDR3 loop is CASSKETGSNSPLHF. The CDR3 region has the DNA TGTGCCAGTAGTAAGGAGACAGGATCTAATTCACCCCTCCACTTT.

The chain is built from TRBV23-1 and TRBJ1-1; D uncertain. Being an ORF, TRBV23-1 has a function that is uncertain. Between the trimmed V and J ends, which lost 0 bases and 2 bases, there was a span of 16 bases. The CDR3 consists of 17 residues. The CDR3: CASSQSLGRAENTEAFF. The CDR3 bases are TGCGCCAGCAGTCAATCCCTGGGTCGGGCGGAAAACACTGAAGCTTTCTTT.

The CDR3 DNA is TGTGCCTGGAGTGTGGGCAGGCCCTCTGGGGCCAACGTCCTGACTTTC. Amino acids: CAWSVGRPSGANVLTF. V gene TRBV30 combines with J gene TRBJ2-6; no firm D call. Trimming cost V 0 bases and J 0 bases, with 9 bases left between them. CDR3 length equals 16 residues. The germline V gene encodes CDR1 GTSNPN and CDR2 SVGIG (reference sequence).

V gene TRBV10-1 combines with J gene TRBJ1-1, with 7 bases matching TRBD1. This CDR3 contains 14 residues. The J segment lost 5 bases and the V segment lost 0 bases, leaving 3 bases of the junction unmatched. Germline loops: CDR1 WNHNN, CDR2 SYGVQD (reference sequence). The CDR3 loop reads CASSESRTGTEAFF. CDR3 nucleotide sequence: TGCGCCAGCAGTGAGTCGAGGACAGGTACTGAAGCTTTCTTT.

The CDR3: CSVERGRQQNTEAFF. Here the CDR3 DNA reads TGCAGCGTTGAGAGGGGGAGACAGCAGAACACTGAAGCTTTCTTT. The chain uses TRBV29-1 and TRBJ1-1; D is perhaps TRBD1 (6 bases). CDR3 length: 15 amino acids. CDR1 is SQVTM and CDR2 is ANQGSEA in the germline V gene. V gave up 3 bases and J gave up 1 base, with 15 bases separating them.

J is TRBJ1-5 and V is TRBV2; TRBD1 aligns across 10 bases. Trimming removed 5 bases from V and 1 base from J; junction bases left unmatched: 5. This CDR3 contains 16 residues. Germline V CDR1 and CDR2: SNHLY, FYNNEI. The CDR3 DNA follows: TGTGCCAGCAGTCTCCGGGACAGGGGCAGCAATCAGCCCCAGCATTTT. The encoded protein is CASSLRDRGSNQPQHF.

This clone was recorded once. The rearrangement joins TRBV28 to TRBJ2-2, with D perhaps TRBD1 (5 bases). CDR1 is MDHEN, CDR2 SYDVKM, per germline. V lost 4 bases to trimming and J lost 4 bases, with 13 bases between them. The CDR3 loop spans 15 amino acids. CDR3 sequence reads: CASSWTSTFTGELFF. The CDR3 DNA reads TGTGCCAGCAGTTGGACATCCACCTTCACCGGGGAGCTGTTTTTT.

The chain couples TRBV5-1 to TRBJ2-1; no firm D call. CDR1 and CDR2 (germline): SGHRS, YFSETQ. Trimming removed 0 bases at V and 5 bases at J, with 12 bases between. The CDR3 contains 15 residues. CDR3 DNA: TGCGCCAGCAGCTTGGGAGTCCTTGCGGACAATGAGCAGTTCTTC. Protein: CASSLGVLADNEQFF.

J is TRBJ2-3 and V is TRBV12-3 or TRBV12-4; D not resolved. The germline V and J ends were trimmed by 7 bases and 4 bases, with 9 bases remaining between them. This CDR3 is 12 amino acids long. CDR3: CASTVPPDTQYF. For the CDR3, the DNA is TGTGCCAGCACCGTTCCCCCAGATACGCAGTATTTT.

The chain couples TRBV24-1 to TRBJ2-3; D remains unclear. V lost 5 bases and J lost 0, with 2 bases in between. Germline values: CDR1 KGHDR, CDR2 SFDVKD. The length of the CDR3 is 12 residues. This CDR3 reads CATSGSTDTQYF. DNA for the CDR3: TGTGCCACCAGTGGGAGCACAGATACGCAGTATTTT.

This sequence joins TRBV14 and TRBJ1-2, with D hard to call. Germline V gives CDR1 SGHDN, CDR2 FVKESK. This CDR3 has 14 residues. V lost 0 bases and J 2 bases, leaving 7 bases between the germline ends. In nucleotides, the CDR3 is TGTGCCAGCAGCCAAGACAGGAGGAACTATGGCTACACCTTC. It encodes CASSQDRRNYGYTF.

The chain couples TRBV27 to TRBJ1-2; 7 nucleotides line up with TRBD1. The CDR3 sequence is 14 residues long. V trimming: 5 bases; J trimming: 6 bases; junction bases outside the gene matches: 9. The germline gives CDR1 MNHEY, CDR2 SMNVEV (reference sequence). The CDR3, as DNA: TGTGCCAGCAGTCATACACCGGGACAGAATGGCTACACCTTC. This codes for CASSHTPGQNGYTF.